This T cell receptor (beta chain) was obtained from a study of blood T cells in healthy people across ages. Primed by a sample-barcoded 5' primer and a J-beta primer mix, a second PCR proceeded for roughly 7 to 12 cycles. One entry per CDR3 protein, called by TCRdb with MiXCR from the 5' RACE reads. The table includes about 1.1 million distinct CDR3 sequences, 35% to 40% detected once. The V end lost 7 bases, the J end lost 5 bases, and 10 bases lay between the germline ends. Germline values: CDR1 DFQATT, CDR2 SNEGSKA (reference sequence). This CDR3 spans 11 amino acids. This receptor was obtained from a man in his late teens or twenties in good health. The specimen sequenced was blood. The chain joins TRBV20-1 to TRBJ2-3; no definite D call. CDR3 bases: TGCAGTGGGGAAACGGGAGATACGCAGTATTTT. This gives the protein CSGETGDTQYF.